The TCR beta chain described here comes from a study of T cell changes during pregnancy in multiple sclerosis. Germline V gene lookup returns CDR1 MDHEN and CDR2 SYDVKM. CDR3 size: 16 residues. V trimming: 2 bases; J trimming: 4 bases; junction bases outside the gene matches: 5. The assay was immunoSEQ multiplex PCR, and TCRdb's table has in-frame clones only and misses some. This repertoire shows about 75,000 clones, 90% to 95% found once; its top ten account for 0.43%. This material consisted of CD4+ T cells from peripheral blood mononuclear cells, taken before pregnancy. The chain recombines TRBV28 with TRBJ2-2; 9 nucleotides align to TRBD1. The receptor comes from a female donor with multiple sclerosis, enrolled in a pregnancy study. CDR3 protein: CASSLTGGVGTGELFF. The CDR3 region has the DNA TGTGCCAGCAGTTTAACAGGGGGCGTTGGCACCGGGGAGCTGTTTTTT.